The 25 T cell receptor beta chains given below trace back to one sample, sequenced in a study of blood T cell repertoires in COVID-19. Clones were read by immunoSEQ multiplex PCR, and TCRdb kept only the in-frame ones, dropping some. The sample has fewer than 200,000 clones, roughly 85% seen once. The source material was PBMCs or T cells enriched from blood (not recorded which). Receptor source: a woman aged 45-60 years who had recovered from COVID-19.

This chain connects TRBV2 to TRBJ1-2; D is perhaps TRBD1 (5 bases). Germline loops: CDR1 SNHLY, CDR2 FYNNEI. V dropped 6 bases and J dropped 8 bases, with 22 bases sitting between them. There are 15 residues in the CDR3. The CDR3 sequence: CASSLANTRVDGYTF. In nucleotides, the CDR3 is TGTGCCAGCAGCCTCGCGAACACCAGGGTGGACGGCTACACCTTC.

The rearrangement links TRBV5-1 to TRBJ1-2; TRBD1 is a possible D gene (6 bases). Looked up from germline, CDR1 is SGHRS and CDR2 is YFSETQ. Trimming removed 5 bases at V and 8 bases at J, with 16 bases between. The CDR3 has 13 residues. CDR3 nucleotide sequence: TGCGCCAGCAGAGTGGCCCCAGGGGAAGGCTACACCTTC. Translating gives CASRVAPGEGYTF.

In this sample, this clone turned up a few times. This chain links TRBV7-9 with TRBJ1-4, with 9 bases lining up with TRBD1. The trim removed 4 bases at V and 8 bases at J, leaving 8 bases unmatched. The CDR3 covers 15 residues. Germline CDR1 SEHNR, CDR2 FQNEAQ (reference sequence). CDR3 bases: TGTGCCAGCAGCTCCAACCGGGACAGGGTGGAAAAACTGTTTTTT. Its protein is CASSSNRDRVEKLFF. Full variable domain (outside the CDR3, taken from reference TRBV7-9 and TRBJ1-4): DTGVSQNPRHKITKRGQNVTFRCDPISEHNRLYWYRQTLGQGPEFLTYFQNEAQLEKSRLLSDRFSAERPKGSFSTLEIQRTEQGDSAMYLCASSSNRDRVEKLFFGSGTQLSVL.

CDR3 in DNA: TGTGCCAGCAGCTTGAGGGGCGTCAAAGAGACCCAGTACTTC. This codes for CASSLRGVKETQYF. The gene calls are TRBV5-6 and TRBJ2-5; weak D call: TRBD1 (5 bases). Trimming stripped 1 base from V and 3 bases from J, with 10 bases between. The CDR3 covers 14 residues. Per germline, CDR1 SGHDT and CDR2 YYEEEE.

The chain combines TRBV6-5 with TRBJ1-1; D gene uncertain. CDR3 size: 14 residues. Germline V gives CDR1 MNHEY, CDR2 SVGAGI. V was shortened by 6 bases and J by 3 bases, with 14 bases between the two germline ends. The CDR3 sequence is CASRPLHSDTEAFF. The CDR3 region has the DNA TGTGCCAGCAGGCCTCTGCACTCGGACACTGAAGCTTTCTTT.

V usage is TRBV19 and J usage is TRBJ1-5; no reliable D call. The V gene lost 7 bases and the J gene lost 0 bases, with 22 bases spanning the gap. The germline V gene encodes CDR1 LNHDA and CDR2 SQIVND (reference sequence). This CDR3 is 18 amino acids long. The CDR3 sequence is CASTTHSRGGYSNQPQHF. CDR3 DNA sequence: TGTGCCAGTACTACACATTCCAGAGGAGGTTATAGCAATCAGCCCCAGCATTTT.

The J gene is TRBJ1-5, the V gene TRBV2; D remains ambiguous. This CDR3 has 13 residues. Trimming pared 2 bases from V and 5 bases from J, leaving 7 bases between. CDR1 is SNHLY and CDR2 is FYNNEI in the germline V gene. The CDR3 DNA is TGTGCCAGCAGTGAATTCGAGGATCAGCCCCAGCATTTT. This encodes CASSEFEDQPQHF.

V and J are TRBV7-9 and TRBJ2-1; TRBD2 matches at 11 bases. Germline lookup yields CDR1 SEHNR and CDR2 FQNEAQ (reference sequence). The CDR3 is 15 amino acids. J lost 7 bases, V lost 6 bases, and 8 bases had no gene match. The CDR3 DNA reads TGTGCCAGCAGGGATAGCGGGAGGGTGGGAAATGAGCAGTTCTTC. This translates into CASRDSGRVGNEQFF. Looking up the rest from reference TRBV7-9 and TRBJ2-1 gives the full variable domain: DTGVSQNPRHKITKRGQNVTFRCDPISEHNRLYWYRQTLGQGPEFLTYFQNEAQLEKSRLLSDRFSAERPKGSFSTLEIQRTEQGDSAMYLCASRDSGRVGNEQFFGPGTRLTVL.

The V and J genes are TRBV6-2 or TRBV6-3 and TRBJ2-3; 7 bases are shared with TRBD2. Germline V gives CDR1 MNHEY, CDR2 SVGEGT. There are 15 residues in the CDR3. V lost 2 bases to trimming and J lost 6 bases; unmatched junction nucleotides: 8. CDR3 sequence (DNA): TGTGCCAGCAGTTACGTGCGCGGGAGTCCTGATACGCAGTATTTT. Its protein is CASSYVRGSPDTQYF.

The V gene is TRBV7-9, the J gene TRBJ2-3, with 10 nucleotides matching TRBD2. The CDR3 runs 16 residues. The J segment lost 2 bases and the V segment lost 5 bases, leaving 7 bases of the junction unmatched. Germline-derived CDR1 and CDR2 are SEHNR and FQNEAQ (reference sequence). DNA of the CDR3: TGTGCCAGCAGCAGAAGGACTAGCGGCACCACAGATACGCAGTATTTT. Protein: CASSRRTSGTTDTQYF.

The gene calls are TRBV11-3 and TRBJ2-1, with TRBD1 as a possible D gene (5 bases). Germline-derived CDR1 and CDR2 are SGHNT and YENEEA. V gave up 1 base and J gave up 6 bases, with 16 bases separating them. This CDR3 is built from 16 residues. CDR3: CASSLGWGSYSNEQFF. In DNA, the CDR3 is TGTGCCAGCAGCTTAGGGTGGGGCAGCTACTCCAATGAGCAGTTCTTC.

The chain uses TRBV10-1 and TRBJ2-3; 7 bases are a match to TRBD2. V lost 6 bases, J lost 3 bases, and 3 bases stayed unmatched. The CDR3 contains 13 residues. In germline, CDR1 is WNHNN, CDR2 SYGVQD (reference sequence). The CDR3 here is CASSPSGTDTQYF. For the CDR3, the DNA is TGCGCCAGCAGCCCTAGCGGAACAGATACGCAGTATTTT.

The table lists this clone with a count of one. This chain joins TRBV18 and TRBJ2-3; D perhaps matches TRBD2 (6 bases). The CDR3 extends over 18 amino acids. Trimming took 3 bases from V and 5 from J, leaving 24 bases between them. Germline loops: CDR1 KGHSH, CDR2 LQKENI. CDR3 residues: CASSPASASVKGGDTQYF. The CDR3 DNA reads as TGTGCCAGCTCACCGGCTTCGGCTAGCGTGAAGGGCGGAGATACGCAGTATTTT.

CDR3: CASSLETGNTEAFF. In DNA form, the CDR3 reads TGCGCCAGCAGCTTGGAAACAGGGAACACTGAAGCTTTCTTT. The V gene is TRBV5-1, the J gene TRBJ1-1; a weak D match, TRBD1 (5 bases). Trimming cost V 0 bases and J 1 base, with 7 bases left between them. Germline CDR1 SGHRS, CDR2 YFSETQ. CDR3 length: 14 amino acids.

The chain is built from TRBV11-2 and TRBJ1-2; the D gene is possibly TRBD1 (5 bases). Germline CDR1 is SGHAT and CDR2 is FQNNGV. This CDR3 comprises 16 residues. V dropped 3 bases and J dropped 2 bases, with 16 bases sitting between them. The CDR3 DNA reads TGTGCCAGCAGCTTCACGGGGGGGTTTCCGAACTATGGCTACACCTTC. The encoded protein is CASSFTGGFPNYGYTF. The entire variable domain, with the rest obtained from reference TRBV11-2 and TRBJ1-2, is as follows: EAGVAQSPRYKIIEKRQSVAFWCNPISGHATLYWYQQILGQGPKLLIQFQNNGVVDDSQLPKDRFSAERLKGVDSTLKIQPAKLEDSAVYLCASSFTGGFPNYGYTFGSGTRLTVV.

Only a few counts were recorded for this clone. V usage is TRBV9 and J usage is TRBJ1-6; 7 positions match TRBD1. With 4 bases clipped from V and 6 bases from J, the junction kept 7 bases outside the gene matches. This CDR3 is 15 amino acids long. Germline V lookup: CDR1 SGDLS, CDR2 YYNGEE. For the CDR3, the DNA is TGTGCCAGCAGCTATGGGACAGCCACTAATTCACCCCTCCACTTT. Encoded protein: CASSYGTATNSPLHF.

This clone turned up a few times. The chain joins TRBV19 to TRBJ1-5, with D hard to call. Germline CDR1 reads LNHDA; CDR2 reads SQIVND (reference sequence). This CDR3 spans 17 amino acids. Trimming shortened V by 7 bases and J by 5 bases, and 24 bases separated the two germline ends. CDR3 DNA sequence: TGTGCCAGTACCCCCTTCCTGGGTTTGGGAGTTGATCAGCCCCAGCATTTT. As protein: CASTPFLGLGVDQPQHF.

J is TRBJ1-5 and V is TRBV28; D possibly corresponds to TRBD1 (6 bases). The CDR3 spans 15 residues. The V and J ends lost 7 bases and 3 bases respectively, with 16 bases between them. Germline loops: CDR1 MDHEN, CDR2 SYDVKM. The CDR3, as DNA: TGTGCCAGCATTAGGGAAGGGGACATCAATCAGCCCCAGCATTTT. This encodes CASIREGDINQPQHF. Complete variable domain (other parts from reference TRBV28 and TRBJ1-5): DVKVTQSSRYLVKRTGEKVFLECVQDMDHENMFWYRQDPGLGLRLIYFSYDVKMKEKGDIPEGYSVSREKKERFSLILESASTNQTSMYLCASIREGDINQPQHFGDGTRLSIL.

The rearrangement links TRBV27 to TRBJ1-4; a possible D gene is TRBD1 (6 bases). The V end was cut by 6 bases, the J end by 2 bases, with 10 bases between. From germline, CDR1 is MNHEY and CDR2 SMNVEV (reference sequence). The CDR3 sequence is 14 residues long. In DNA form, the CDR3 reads TGTGCCAGCAGCGGGACAAGGACTAATGAAAAACTGTTTTTT. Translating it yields CASSGTRTNEKLFF.

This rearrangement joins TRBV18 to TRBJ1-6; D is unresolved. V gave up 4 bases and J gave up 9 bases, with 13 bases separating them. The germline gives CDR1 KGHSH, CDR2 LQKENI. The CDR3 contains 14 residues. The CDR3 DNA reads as TGTGCCAGCTCACTGGAGGAGTCAGGTTCACCCCTCCACTTT. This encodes CASSLEESGSPLHF.

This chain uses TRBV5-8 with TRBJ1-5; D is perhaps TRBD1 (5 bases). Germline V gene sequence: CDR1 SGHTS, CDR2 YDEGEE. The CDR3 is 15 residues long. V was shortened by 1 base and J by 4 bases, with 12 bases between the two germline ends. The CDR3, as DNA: TGTGCCAGCAGCTTGCCGGGGGACTGGAATCAGCCCCAGCATTTT. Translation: CASSLPGDWNQPQHF.

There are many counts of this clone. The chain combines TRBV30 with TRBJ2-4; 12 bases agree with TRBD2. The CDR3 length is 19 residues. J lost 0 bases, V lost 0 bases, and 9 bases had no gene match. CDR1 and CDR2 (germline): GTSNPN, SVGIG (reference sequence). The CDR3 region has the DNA TGTGCCTGGAGTGTCCCTCGGCTAGCGGGAGGGGTAGCCAAAAACATTCAGTACTTC. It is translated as CAWSVPRLAGGVAKNIQYF. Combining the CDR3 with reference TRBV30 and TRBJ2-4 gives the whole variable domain SQTIHQWPATLVQPVGSPLSLECTVEGTSNPNLYWYRQAAGRGLQLLFYSVGIGQISSEVPQNLSASRPQDRQFILSSKKLLLSDSGFYLCAWSVPRLAGGVAKNIQYFGAGTRLSVL.

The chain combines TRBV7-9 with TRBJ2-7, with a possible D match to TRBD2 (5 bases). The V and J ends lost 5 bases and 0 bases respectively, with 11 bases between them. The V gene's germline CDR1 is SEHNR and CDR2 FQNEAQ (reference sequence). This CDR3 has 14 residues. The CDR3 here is CASSSSALSYEQYV. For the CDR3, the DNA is TGTGCCAGCAGCAGTAGCGCTCTCTCCTACGAGCAGTACGTC.

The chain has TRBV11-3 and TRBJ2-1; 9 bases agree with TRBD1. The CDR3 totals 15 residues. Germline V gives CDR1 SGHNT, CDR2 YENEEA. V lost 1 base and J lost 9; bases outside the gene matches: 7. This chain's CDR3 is CASSLGGTGFIEQFF. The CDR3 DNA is TGTGCCAGCAGCTTAGGGGGGACAGGGTTTATTGAGCAGTTCTTC.

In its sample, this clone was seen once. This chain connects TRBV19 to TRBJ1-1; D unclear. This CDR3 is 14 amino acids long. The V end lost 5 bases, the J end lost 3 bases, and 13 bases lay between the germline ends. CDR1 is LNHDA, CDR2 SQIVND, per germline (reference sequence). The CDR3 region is CASSAYDRDTEAFF. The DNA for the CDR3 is TGTGCCAGTAGTGCCTACGATCGGGACACTGAAGCTTTCTTT.